This TCR beta chain was recorded in a study of CDR3 diversity in severe acne. Trimming removed 7 bases at V and 0 bases at J, with 12 bases between. The CDR3 spans 14 residues. CDR1 is SNHLY, CDR2 FYNNEI, per germline. TCRdb called the PCR reads again in MiXCR, with one record for every CDR3 protein. The data contain tens of thousands of distinct CDR3 sequences, 45% to 55% of them singletons. The V call is TRBV2, the J call TRBJ1-1; D not resolved. The sequenced sample consisted of blood. The TCR originated in a male donor with severe acne vulgaris. DNA of the CDR3: TGTGCCAGCATTGTCCGGACCATGAACACTGAAGCTTTCTTT. It specifies CASIVRTMNTEAFF.